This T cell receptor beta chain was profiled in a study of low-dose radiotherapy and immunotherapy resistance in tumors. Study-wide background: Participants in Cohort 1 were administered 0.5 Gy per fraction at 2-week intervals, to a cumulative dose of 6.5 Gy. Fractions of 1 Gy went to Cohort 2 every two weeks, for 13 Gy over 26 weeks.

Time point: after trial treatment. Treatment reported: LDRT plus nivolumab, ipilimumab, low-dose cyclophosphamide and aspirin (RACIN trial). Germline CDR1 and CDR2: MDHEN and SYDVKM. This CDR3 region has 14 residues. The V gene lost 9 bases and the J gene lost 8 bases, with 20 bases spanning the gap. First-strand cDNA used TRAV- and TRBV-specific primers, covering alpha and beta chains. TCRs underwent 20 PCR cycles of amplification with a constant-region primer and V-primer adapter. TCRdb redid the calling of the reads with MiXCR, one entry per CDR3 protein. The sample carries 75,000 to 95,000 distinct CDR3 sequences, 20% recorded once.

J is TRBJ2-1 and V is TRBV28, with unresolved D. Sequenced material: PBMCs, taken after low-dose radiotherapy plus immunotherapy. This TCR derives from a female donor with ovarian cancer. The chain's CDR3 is CASRLAEAHDEQFF. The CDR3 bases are TGTGCCAGTAGGCTGGCCGAAGCCCATGATGAGCAGTTCTTC. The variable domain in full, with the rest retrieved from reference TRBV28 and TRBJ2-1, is DVKVTQSSRYLVKRTGEKVFLECVQDMDHENMFWYRQDPGLGLRLIYFSYDVKMKEKGDIPEGYSVSREKKERFSLILESASTNQTSMYLCASRLAEAHDEQFFGPGTRLTVL.